This is a list of T cell receptor beta chains from one sample in a study of T-cell memory formation after mild COVID-19. TCRdb reprocessed the 5' RACE reads via MiXCR and lists one record per CDR3 protein. The sample contains some 320,000 distinct CDR3 sequences, more than 13% of which appear only once. Sequenced sample: PBMCs or a T cell subset sorted from them (not recorded which). The origin of the receptors is a young man who had mild COVID-19 (a few samples of this study predate the infection). Cell type and time point are not known. Both conserved end residues are part of each CDR3. The order of the fields is CDR3 DNA, CDR3 protein, J gene, V gene, clone size, D gene. The D gene is left open where the match is weak. Part of the rows lack a size; the others show once, few, many or a class for expanded clones.

CDR3nt: TGTGCCAGCAGTTCCCAGCGGGGGGGTTCGGATACGCAGTATTTT
CDR3aa: CASSSQRGGSDTQYF
j_gene: TRBJ2-3
v_gene: TRBV12-3/TRBV12-4
abundance: -
d_gene: TRBD2

CDR3nt: TGTGCCAGCAGCTTAGAAGGGACAGGCTCCTACGAGCAGTACTTC
CDR3aa: CASSLEGTGSYEQYF
j_gene: TRBJ2-7
v_gene: TRBV7-9
abundance: -
d_gene: TRBD1

CDR3nt: TGTGCCAGTAGTATGGGGCACACCGTGAACACTGAAGCTTTCTTT
CDR3aa: CASSMGHTVNTEAFF
j_gene: TRBJ1-1
v_gene: TRBV19
abundance: few
d_gene: -

CDR3nt: TGTGCCAGCAGCTTAGTCGGGACAGGGACCTCTGGGGCCAACGTCCTGACTTTC
CDR3aa: CASSLVGTGTSGANVLTF
j_gene: TRBJ2-6
v_gene: TRBV7-3
abundance: few
d_gene: TRBD1

CDR3nt: TGCGCCAGCAGCTTGACAGGGAGAGACCCCGGGGAGCTGTTTTTT
CDR3aa: CASSLTGRDPGELFF
j_gene: TRBJ2-2
v_gene: TRBV5-1
abundance: few
d_gene: -

CDR3nt: TGTGCCAGCAGCCCGTACAGGGAAGGAGAGACCCAGTACTTC
CDR3aa: CASSPYREGETQYF
j_gene: TRBJ2-5
v_gene: TRBV7-2
abundance: few
d_gene: -

CDR3nt: TGCAGTGCTAGAGATGTCGGGCATCTCAGCACAGATACGCAGTATTTT
CDR3aa: CSARDVGHLSTDTQYF
j_gene: TRBJ2-3
v_gene: TRBV20-1
abundance: many
d_gene: -

CDR3nt: TGTGCTTCGACCGGCCTAGCGGGGAGGGAGACCCAGTACTTC
CDR3aa: CASTGLAGRETQYF
j_gene: TRBJ2-5
v_gene: TRBV3-1
abundance: many
d_gene: TRBD2

CDR3nt: TGTGCCAGCAGCACAGGGACGGAGACCCAGTACTTC
CDR3aa: CASSTGTETQYF
j_gene: TRBJ2-5
v_gene: TRBV12-3/TRBV12-4
abundance: few
d_gene: -

CDR3nt: TGTGCCAGCAGTAACAGGCTGAACACTGAAGCTTTCTTT
CDR3aa: CASSNRLNTEAFF
j_gene: TRBJ1-1
v_gene: TRBV6-1
abundance: few
d_gene: -

CDR3nt: TGCAGTGCTAGGGGGGTCGGCCCTCAAGAGACCCAGTACTTC
CDR3aa: CSARGVGPQETQYF
j_gene: TRBJ2-5
v_gene: TRBV20-1
abundance: few
d_gene: -

CDR3nt: TGCGCCAGCAGCCAAGAACGCAGCGGGGGGACCGGGGAGCTGTTTTTT
CDR3aa: CASSQERSGGTGELFF
j_gene: TRBJ2-2
v_gene: TRBV4-1
abundance: -
d_gene: TRBD2

CDR3nt: TGCGCCAGCAGCCAAGGGTACGGGGCCAACGTCCTGACTTTC
CDR3aa: CASSQGYGANVLTF
j_gene: TRBJ2-6
v_gene: TRBV5-1
abundance: few
d_gene: -

CDR3nt: TGTGCCAGCAGCTACCTATATAGCAATCAGCCCCAGCATTTT
CDR3aa: CASSYLYSNQPQHF
j_gene: TRBJ1-5
v_gene: TRBV7-2
abundance: many
d_gene: -

CDR3nt: TGTGCCAGCCGCCCTAGCGGGGGGGCCGCAGATGAGCAGTTCTTC
CDR3aa: CASRPSGGAADEQFF
j_gene: TRBJ2-1
v_gene: TRBV4-2
abundance: few
d_gene: TRBD2

CDR3nt: TGTGCCAGCAGCGCAGGGTTGAACCGAGAGACCCAGTACTTC
CDR3aa: CASSAGLNRETQYF
j_gene: TRBJ2-5
v_gene: TRBV7-6
abundance: -
d_gene: -

CDR3nt: TGCGCCAGCAGCTCCGCGAGGGGGGGCACCCTTGAAAAACTGTTTTTT
CDR3aa: CASSSARGGTLEKLFF
j_gene: TRBJ1-4
v_gene: TRBV5-1
abundance: -
d_gene: -

CDR3nt: TGCAGCGCCTACAGGGGTGATGAGCAGTTCTTC
CDR3aa: CSAYRGDEQFF
j_gene: TRBJ2-1
v_gene: TRBV29-1
abundance: -
d_gene: TRBD1

CDR3nt: TGTGCCACCAGCAGGCTCCGGGCGGGGGGCCGCCAAGAGACCCAGTACTTC
CDR3aa: CATSRLRAGGRQETQYF
j_gene: TRBJ2-5
v_gene: TRBV15
abundance: few
d_gene: TRBD2

CDR3nt: TGTGCCAGCAGTTACTCTGGACAGGGGGCCGGGGAGCTGTTTTTT
CDR3aa: CASSYSGQGAGELFF
j_gene: TRBJ2-2
v_gene: TRBV6-5
abundance: few
d_gene: TRBD1

CDR3nt: TGTGCCAGCAGTCAAGCGGGGGGGCGCGGTGAGCAGTTCTTC
CDR3aa: CASSQAGGRGEQFF
j_gene: TRBJ2-1
v_gene: TRBV25-1
abundance: few
d_gene: TRBD2

CDR3nt: TGCAGTGCTATGGATCCCGGGACATTACGCACAGATACGCAGTATTTT
CDR3aa: CSAMDPGTLRTDTQYF
j_gene: TRBJ2-3
v_gene: TRBV20-1
abundance: few
d_gene: -

CDR3nt: TGTGCCAGCAGCCAGATCGGCAGCGGCAGCTCCTACAATGAGCAGTTCTTC
CDR3aa: CASSQIGSGSSYNEQFF
j_gene: TRBJ2-1
v_gene: TRBV4-2
abundance: few
d_gene: -

CDR3nt: TGCAGCGTTGAAGATGGGGTCCGTACCGGGGAGCTGTTTTTT
CDR3aa: CSVEDGVRTGELFF
j_gene: TRBJ2-2
v_gene: TRBV29-1
abundance: -
d_gene: -

CDR3nt: TGCGCCAGCAGTACCACAGGACAGACCAATCAGCCCCAGCATTTT
CDR3aa: CASSTTGQTNQPQHF
j_gene: TRBJ1-5
v_gene: TRBV5-1
abundance: -
d_gene: -

CDR3nt: TGCGCCAGCTTACTTGAGGCCGGGGGGAACACTGAAGCTTTCTTT
CDR3aa: CASLLEAGGNTEAFF
j_gene: TRBJ1-1
v_gene: TRBV5-1
abundance: few
d_gene: -

CDR3nt: TGTGCCAGCAGTGCTCGACAGGGGGCGGATAATTCACCCCTCCACTTT
CDR3aa: CASSARQGADNSPLHF
j_gene: TRBJ1-6
v_gene: TRBV2
abundance: few
d_gene: TRBD1

CDR3nt: TGTGCCAGCAGCCCGGGGGGTGTGACCTACGAGCAGTACTTC
CDR3aa: CASSPGGVTYEQYF
j_gene: TRBJ2-7
v_gene: TRBV7-9
abundance: few
d_gene: TRBD2

CDR3nt: TGCGCCAGCAGCTTGGAGGTTCTAGCGGGGAACACCGGGGAGCTGTTTTTT
CDR3aa: CASSLEVLAGNTGELFF
j_gene: TRBJ2-2
v_gene: TRBV5-1
abundance: few
d_gene: TRBD2

CDR3nt: TGTGCCAGCAGCGTGGACAGGGGGGAGACCCAGTACTTC
CDR3aa: CASSVDRGETQYF
j_gene: TRBJ2-5
v_gene: TRBV7-2
abundance: few
d_gene: TRBD1

CDR3nt: TGTGCCAGCAGTTTGGCAGGGGGTAGGGACATTCAGTACTTC
CDR3aa: CASSLAGGRDIQYF
j_gene: TRBJ2-4
v_gene: TRBV27
abundance: few
d_gene: TRBD1

CDR3nt: TGTGCCAGCAGCAACGGTCCTAGAGGCAGGGTTGGGAACATTCAGTACTTC
CDR3aa: CASSNGPRGRVGNIQYF
j_gene: TRBJ2-4
v_gene: TRBV21-1
abundance: few
d_gene: -

CDR3nt: TGTGCCAGCAGCCAATCCCCGGCGGGAGGAGGAAAACTGTTTTTT
CDR3aa: CASSQSPAGGGKLFF
j_gene: TRBJ1-4
v_gene: TRBV3-1
abundance: few
d_gene: -

CDR3nt: TGTGCCAGCAGTGAAAGAGATACGCAGTATTTT
CDR3aa: CASSERDTQYF
j_gene: TRBJ2-3
v_gene: TRBV25-1
abundance: -
d_gene: -

CDR3nt: TGTGCCAGCAGCCAAACAGGGGCTGAAGCTTTCTTT
CDR3aa: CASSQTGAEAFF
j_gene: TRBJ1-1
v_gene: TRBV4-2
abundance: -
d_gene: TRBD1

CDR3nt: TGTGCCAGCAGCTTAGGACGAAACACAGATACGCAGTATTTT
CDR3aa: CASSLGRNTDTQYF
j_gene: TRBJ2-3
v_gene: TRBV7-9
abundance: -
d_gene: -

CDR3nt: TGCGCCAGCCGATACGGACAACGGAACACCGGGGAGCTGTTTTTT
CDR3aa: CASRYGQRNTGELFF
j_gene: TRBJ2-2
v_gene: TRBV5-1
abundance: many
d_gene: -

CDR3nt: TGTGCCAGCAGCCAAGGGAAGCGGGGTCCCGGGGAGCTGTTTTTT
CDR3aa: CASSQGKRGPGELFF
j_gene: TRBJ2-2
v_gene: TRBV3-1
abundance: few
d_gene: TRBD2

CDR3nt: TGTGCCAGCAGTTACGTTACTTGGGCCAAAGCCCCAGATACGCAGTATTTT
CDR3aa: CASSYVTWAKAPDTQYF
j_gene: TRBJ2-3
v_gene: TRBV6-5
abundance: -
d_gene: -

CDR3nt: TGTGCCAGCAGCACGCCCCGGGGGGGGCATGTCGGGGAGCTGTTTTTT
CDR3aa: CASSTPRGGHVGELFF
j_gene: TRBJ2-2
v_gene: TRBV7-9
abundance: few
d_gene: TRBD2

CDR3nt: TGTGCCAGCAGCAGTTCGGGACTTGCTAACACCGGGGAGCTGTTTTTT
CDR3aa: CASSSSGLANTGELFF
j_gene: TRBJ2-2
v_gene: TRBV5-6
abundance: -
d_gene: -

CDR3nt: TGCAGCGTTGAGTCCAGTATGAACACTGAAGCTTTCTTT
CDR3aa: CSVESSMNTEAFF
j_gene: TRBJ1-1
v_gene: TRBV29-1
abundance: few
d_gene: -

CDR3nt: TGTGCCAGCAGTTTAATTAGTGGCGAGACCCAGTACTTC
CDR3aa: CASSLISGETQYF
j_gene: TRBJ2-5
v_gene: TRBV12-3/TRBV12-4
abundance: few
d_gene: -

CDR3nt: TGTGCCAGCAGCTTAGCGGGGGGACAGGGCTACAATGAGCAGTTCTTC
CDR3aa: CASSLAGGQGYNEQFF
j_gene: TRBJ2-1
v_gene: TRBV7-6
abundance: once
d_gene: TRBD1

CDR3nt: TGTGCCAGCAGCTCCGAGGGCGGGAGAGAGACCCAGTACTTC
CDR3aa: CASSSEGGRETQYF
j_gene: TRBJ2-5
v_gene: TRBV7-2
abundance: few
d_gene: TRBD2

CDR3nt: TGCAGTGCTAGAGATCGAACGACAGGGGGAAACTATGGCTACACCTTC
CDR3aa: CSARDRTTGGNYGYTF
j_gene: TRBJ1-2
v_gene: TRBV20-1
abundance: -
d_gene: TRBD1

CDR3nt: TGCAGCGTTGAAGGGGTCCGCGGGGAGACCCAGTACTTC
CDR3aa: CSVEGVRGETQYF
j_gene: TRBJ2-5
v_gene: TRBV29-1
abundance: few
d_gene: -

CDR3nt: TGTGCCAGCAGTCCCGCCGGACAGGGAGGTACCGGGGAGCTGTTTTTT
CDR3aa: CASSPAGQGGTGELFF
j_gene: TRBJ2-2
v_gene: TRBV12-3/TRBV12-4
abundance: few
d_gene: TRBD1

CDR3nt: TGTGCCAGCAACCACGGGAGCAATAATTCACCCCTCCACTTT
CDR3aa: CASNHGSNNSPLHF
j_gene: TRBJ1-6
v_gene: TRBV9
abundance: few
d_gene: -

CDR3nt: TGTGCCAGCAGCCCGATGGGGGGCTATCAAGAGACCCAGTACTTC
CDR3aa: CASSPMGGYQETQYF
j_gene: TRBJ2-5
v_gene: TRBV7-9
abundance: many
d_gene: -

CDR3nt: TGTGCCAGCTCACCAATGGACGGCCGATGGTCTGAAGCTTTCTTT
CDR3aa: CASSPMDGRWSEAFF
j_gene: TRBJ1-1
v_gene: TRBV18
abundance: -
d_gene: -

CDR3nt: TGCAGTGCGGGACGGGGCACTGAAGCTTTCTTT
CDR3aa: CSAGRGTEAFF
j_gene: TRBJ1-1
v_gene: TRBV20-1
abundance: many
d_gene: -

CDR3nt: TGCAGTGCTCAACAAAGGGTGGCCGGGGAGCTGTTTTTT
CDR3aa: CSAQQRVAGELFF
j_gene: TRBJ2-2
v_gene: TRBV20-1
abundance: -
d_gene: -

CDR3nt: TGTGCCAGCAGTTTCCGGGACAGTCAAGAGACCCAGTACTTC
CDR3aa: CASSFRDSQETQYF
j_gene: TRBJ2-5
v_gene: TRBV12-3/TRBV12-4
abundance: few
d_gene: TRBD1

CDR3nt: TGCAGCGAAGGACAGGGCCTATCCTACACCTTC
CDR3aa: CSEGQGLSYTF
j_gene: TRBJ1-2
v_gene: TRBV29-1
abundance: -
d_gene: TRBD1

CDR3nt: TGCAGTGCACAGGGGATCTACCCATCGAACACCGGGGAGCTGTTTTTT
CDR3aa: CSAQGIYPSNTGELFF
j_gene: TRBJ2-2
v_gene: TRBV20-1
abundance: -
d_gene: TRBD1

CDR3nt: TGTGCCAGCAGCCCCGGGACCTACTACGAGCAGTACTTC
CDR3aa: CASSPGTYYEQYF
j_gene: TRBJ2-7
v_gene: TRBV5-5
abundance: many
d_gene: -

CDR3nt: TGTGCCAGCAGTCGCCAGCGGAACACCGGGGAGCTGTTTTTT
CDR3aa: CASSRQRNTGELFF
j_gene: TRBJ2-2
v_gene: TRBV12-3/TRBV12-4
abundance: many
d_gene: -

CDR3nt: TGCGCCAGCAGCTTGAGTGCGGGACAGGGGCTGGGTGAGCAGTTCTTC
CDR3aa: CASSLSAGQGLGEQFF
j_gene: TRBJ2-1
v_gene: TRBV5-1
abundance: -
d_gene: TRBD1

CDR3nt: TGTGCCAGCAGCCTCGCCCTTAAAGAGACCCAGTACTTC
CDR3aa: CASSLALKETQYF
j_gene: TRBJ2-5
v_gene: TRBV7-2
abundance: few
d_gene: -